These T cell receptor beta chains were read from a single sample in a study of blood T cell repertoires in COVID-19. Using immunoSEQ multiplex PCR, the repertoire was profiled, and TCRdb retains in-frame clones only, with some absent. Of some 150,000 clones in the sample, approximately 79% were seen once. Sequencing was performed on PBMCs or T cells enriched from blood (not recorded which). The source is a woman aged 50 to 65 who had recovered from COVID-19. Each CDR3 is given with its conserved first and last residue. The D gene is left open where the match is weak. Part of the rows lack a size; the others show once, few, many or a class for expanded clones.

>TRBJ1-4|14|TRBD1|.|TRBV9
CASSRDRGNEKLFF
TGTGCCAGCAGTCGGGACAGGGGAAATGAAAAACTGTTTTTT
>TRBJ1-4|11|.|once|TRBV29-1
CSVEERDKLFF
TGCAGCGTTGAGGAGAGGGATAAACTGTTTTTT
>TRBJ2-5|15|TRBD2|.|TRBV30
CAWSKLAGGQETQYF
TGTGCCTGGAGTAAACTAGCGGGGGGCCAAGAGACCCAGTACTTC
>TRBJ2-7|15|TRBD2|.|TRBV2
CASSLGRTSRHEQYF
TGTGCCAGCAGTTTAGGGCGGACTAGCCGCCACGAGCAGTACTTC
>TRBJ2-7|13|TRBD2|.|TRBV29-1
CSVRSTSEYEQYF
TGCAGCGTTAGGTCGACTAGCGAGTACGAGCAGTACTTC
>TRBJ1-1|12|.|.|TRBV3-1/TRBV3-2
CASSSSGTEAFF
TGTGCCAGCAGCTCATCGGGGACTGAAGCTTTCTTT
>TRBJ2-1|17|TRBD2|.|TRBV7-3
CASSRYAGTSGSYEQFF
TGTGCCAGCAGTAGATACGCGGGGACTAGCGGGAGCTATGAGCAGTTCTTC
>TRBJ2-3|16|TRBD2|.|TRBV7-8
CASSLDQRGGVDTQYF
TGTGCCAGCAGCTTAGATCAGCGGGGGGGAGTGGATACGCAGTATTTT
>TRBJ2-6|19|TRBD2|.|TRBV27
CASSPKLAGGLSGANVLTF
TGTGCCAGCAGTCCGAAACTAGCGGGAGGGCTCTCTGGGGCCAACGTCCTGACTTTC
>TRBJ1-1|14|TRBD1|.|TRBV11-3
CASSRYRGNTEAFF
TGTGCCAGCAGCCGATACAGGGGGAACACTGAAGCTTTCTTT
>TRBJ2-5|14|.|.|TRBV3-1/TRBV3-2
CASSKTGVQETQYF
TGTGCCAGCAGCAAAACGGGGGTCCAAGAGACCCAGTACTTC
>TRBJ1-6|14|.|.|TRBV27
CASSLQGGNSPLHF
TGTGCCAGCAGTTTACAGGGAGGCAATTCACCCCTCCACTTT
>TRBJ2-7|14|.|.|TRBV6-5
CASSSSGAAYEQYF
TGTGCCAGCAGTAGTAGCGGAGCCGCCTACGAGCAGTACTTC
>TRBJ1-2|15|.|.|TRBV6-5
CASSYSATADYGYTF
TGTGCCAGCAGTTACTCGGCCACCGCCGACTATGGCTACACCTTC
>TRBJ2-2|15|TRBD2|once|TRBV2
CASRRSGGNTGELFF
TGTGCCAGCAGGCGAAGCGGGGGGAACACCGGGGAGCTGTTTTTT
>TRBJ1-1|13|TRBD1|few|TRBV2
CASSVQGLTEAFF
TGTGCCAGCAGTGTACAGGGGCTCACTGAAGCTTTCTTT
>TRBJ2-7|15|TRBD2|.|TRBV19
CASSTTSGSSYEQYF
TGTGCCAGTAGTACAACTAGCGGGAGCTCCTACGAGCAGTACTTC
>TRBJ2-1|15|TRBD2|.|TRBV4-2
CASSARLAGVYEQFF
TGTGCCAGCAGCGCCCGACTAGCGGGAGTGTATGAGCAGTTCTTC
>TRBJ1-4|15|TRBD1|few|TRBV5-4
CASSRSDRGSEKLFF
TGTGCCAGCAGCCGAAGCGACAGGGGAAGTGAAAAACTGTTTTTT
>TRBJ2-7|15|TRBD2|.|TRBV28
CASTETGRGSYEQYF
TGTGCCAGCACCGAAACGGGGCGGGGGTCCTACGAGCAGTACTTC
>TRBJ2-1|14|TRBD2|few|TRBV6-5
CASSSGEEPDHLVF
TGTGCCAGCAGTAGCGGGGAGGAACCAGACCACTTGGTCTTC
>TRBJ1-2|16|.|.|TRBV3-1/TRBV3-2
CASSQDWIGPNYGYTF
TGTGCCAGCAGCCAAGATTGGATTGGGCCGAACTATGGCTACACCTTC
>TRBJ1-3|13|.|.|TRBV14
CASSTTGRNTIYF
TGTGCCAGCAGCACGACAGGCCGAAACACCATATATTTT
>TRBJ2-7|13|.|.|TRBV28
CASSFKTTYEQYF
TGTGCCAGCAGTTTTAAGACTACCTACGAGCAGTACTTC
>TRBJ1-2|14|.|.|TRBV19
CASRRIGGSQGYTF
TGTGCCAGTAGAAGGATCGGGGGGTCACAAGGCTACACCTTC
>TRBJ2-1|15|.|.|TRBV19
CASSPWGDPYNEQFF
TGTGCCAGTAGCCCCTGGGGGGATCCCTACAATGAGCAGTTCTTC
>TRBJ1-4|14|.|once|TRBV5-1
CASSFNGEHEKLFF
TGCGCCAGCAGCTTTAACGGGGAACATGAAAAACTGTTTTTT
>TRBJ1-4|14|.|.|TRBV11-2
CASSLLSSNRRLFF
TGTGCCAGCAGCTTACTATCCTCGAATCGGAGACTGTTTTTT
>TRBJ2-3|14|.|once|TRBV24-1
CATSDLQGSRGQYF
TGTGCCACCAGTGATTTGCAAGGGAGTCGCGGGCAGTATTTT
>TRBJ1-2|14|.|few|TRBV24-1
CATSDWTVSYGYTF
TGTGCCACCAGTGATTGGACAGTAAGCTATGGCTACACCTTC
>TRBJ2-3|15|TRBD2|.|TRBV30
CAWSPLAGGWDTQYF
TGTGCCTGGAGTCCCCTAGCGGGAGGTTGGGATACGCAGTATTTT
>TRBJ2-3|15|.|.|TRBV6-1
CATSEVGRDTDTQYF
TGTGCCACTAGTGAAGTGGGGCGGGACACAGATACGCAGTATTTT
>TRBJ2-1|15|TRBD2|.|TRBV5-6
CASSLAGTTNNEQFF
TGTGCCAGCAGCTTGGCCGGGACTACAAACAATGAGCAGTTCTTC
>TRBJ2-7|14|.|.|TRBV5-4
CASSFTDGAYEQYF
TGTGCCAGCAGCTTCACCGACGGAGCCTACGAGCAGTACTTC
>TRBJ2-3|13|TRBD2|few|TRBV2
CASLAGVADTQYF
TGTGCCAGTCTGGCGGGAGTGGCGGATACGCAGTATTTT
>TRBJ1-3|15|.|.|TRBV3-1/TRBV3-2
CASSQAGGTGNTIYF
TGTGCCAGCAGCCAAGCGGGAGGCACTGGAAACACCATATATTTT
>TRBJ2-5|15|.|.|TRBV28
CASSLLGEWGETQYF
TGTGCCAGCAGTCTCCTTGGAGAGTGGGGCGAGACCCAGTACTTC
>TRBJ2-6|16|TRBD2|.|TRBV9
CASSGWEGSGANVLTF
TGTGCCAGCAGCGGATGGGAGGGAAGTGGGGCCAACGTCCTGACTTTC
>TRBJ2-1|15|TRBD2|.|TRBV5-8
CASSLAGTTFNEQFF
TGTGCCAGCAGCTTGGCCGGGACTACCTTCAATGAGCAGTTCTTC
>TRBJ2-1|14|TRBD1|.|TRBV3-1/TRBV3-2
CAVVGGQSYNEQFF
TGTGCCGTGGTAGGGGGCCAGTCCTACAATGAGCAGTTCTTC
>TRBJ1-1|13|.|.|TRBV6-5
CASSLTMNTEAFF
TGTGCCAGCAGTCTTACAATGAACACTGAAGCTTTCTTT
>TRBJ1-6|12|.|.|TRBV5-4
CAWTVGNSPLHF
TGTGCCTGGACAGTTGGGAATTCACCCCTCCACTTT
>TRBJ1-6|14|.|.|TRBV18
CAGAASSYNSPLHF
TGTGCCGGGGCTGCGAGCTCCTATAATTCACCCCTCCACTTT
>TRBJ1-5|13|TRBD1|.|TRBV23-1
CASRDRGNQPQHF
TGCGCCAGCCGAGACAGGGGTAATCAGCCCCAGCATTTT
>TRBJ1-3|14|TRBD1|few|TRBV4-2
CASSPTGSGNTIYF
TGTGCCAGCAGCCCGACAGGGTCGGGAAACACCATATATTTT
>TRBJ2-5|14|TRBD1|.|TRBV29-1
CSADPGQGPETQYF
TGCAGCGCTGACCCGGGACAGGGACCAGAGACCCAGTACTTC
>TRBJ1-1|13|.|.|TRBV3-1/TRBV3-2
CASSHEGSTEAFF
TGTGCCAGCAGCCATGAAGGGAGCACTGAAGCTTTCTTT
>TRBJ1-4|14|TRBD1|.|TRBV27
CASRETGGVEKLFF
TGTGCCAGCAGAGAAACAGGGGGCGTTGAAAAACTGTTTTTT